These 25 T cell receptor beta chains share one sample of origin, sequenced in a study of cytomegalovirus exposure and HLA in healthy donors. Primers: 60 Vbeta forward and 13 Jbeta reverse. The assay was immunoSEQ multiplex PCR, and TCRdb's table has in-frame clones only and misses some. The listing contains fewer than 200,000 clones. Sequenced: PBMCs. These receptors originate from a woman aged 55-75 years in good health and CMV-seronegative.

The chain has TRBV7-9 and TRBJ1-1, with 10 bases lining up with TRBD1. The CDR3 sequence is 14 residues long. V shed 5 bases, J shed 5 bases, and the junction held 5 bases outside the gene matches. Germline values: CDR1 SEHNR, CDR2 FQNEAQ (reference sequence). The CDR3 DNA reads TGTGCCAGCAGCCGCGGACAGGGGGGGACTGAAGCTTTCTTT. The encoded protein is CASSRGQGGTEAFF. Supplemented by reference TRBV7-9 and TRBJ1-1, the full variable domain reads DTGVSQNPRHKITKRGQNVTFRCDPISEHNRLYWYRQTLGQGPEFLTYFQNEAQLEKSRLLSDRFSAERPKGSFSTLEIQRTEQGDSAMYLCASSRGQGGTEAFFGQGTRLTVV.

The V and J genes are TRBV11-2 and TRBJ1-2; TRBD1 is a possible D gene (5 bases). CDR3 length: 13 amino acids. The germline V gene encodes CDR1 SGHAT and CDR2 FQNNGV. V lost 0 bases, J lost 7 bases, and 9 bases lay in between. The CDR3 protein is CASSLDRGGGYTF. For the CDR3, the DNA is TGTGCCAGCAGCTTAGATCGGGGGGGTGGCTACACCTTC. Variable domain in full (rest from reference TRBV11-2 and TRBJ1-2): EAGVAQSPRYKIIEKRQSVAFWCNPISGHATLYWYQQILGQGPKLLIQFQNNGVVDDSQLPKDRFSAERLKGVDSTLKIQPAKLEDSAVYLCASSLDRGGGYTFGSGTRLTVV.

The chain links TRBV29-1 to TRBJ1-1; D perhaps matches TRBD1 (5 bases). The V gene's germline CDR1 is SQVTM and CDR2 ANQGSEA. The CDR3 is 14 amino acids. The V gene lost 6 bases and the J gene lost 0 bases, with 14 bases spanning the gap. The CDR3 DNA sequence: TGCAGCGTGAGACAATTGGGGCTGAACACTGAAGCTTTCTTT. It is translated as CSVRQLGLNTEAFF.

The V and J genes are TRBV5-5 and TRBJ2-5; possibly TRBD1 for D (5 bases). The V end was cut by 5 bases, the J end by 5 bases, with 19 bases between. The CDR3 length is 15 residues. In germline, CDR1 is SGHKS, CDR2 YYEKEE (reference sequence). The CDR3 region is CASSFSPQGAETQYF. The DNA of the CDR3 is TGTGCCAGCAGTTTTTCCCCGCAGGGTGCCGAGACCCAGTACTTC.

The CDR3 is CASSLAGTSEQYF. The CDR3 region has the DNA TGTGCCAGCAGCTTGGCGGGAACAAGCGAGCAGTACTTC. The V and J genes are TRBV5-6 and TRBJ2-5; TRBD2 is a possible D gene (5 bases). TRBJ2-7 explains the end of the DNA better; the J call may be wrong. The CDR3 consists of 13 residues. Germline V lookup: CDR1 SGHDT, CDR2 YYEEEE.

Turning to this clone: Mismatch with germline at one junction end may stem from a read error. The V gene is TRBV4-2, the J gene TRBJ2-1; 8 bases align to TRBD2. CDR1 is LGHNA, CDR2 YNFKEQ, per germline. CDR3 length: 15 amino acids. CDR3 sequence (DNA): TGTGCCAGCCGCCAGGGGTGGGGACTAGACAATGAGCAGTTCTTC. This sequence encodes CASRQGWGLDNEQFF.

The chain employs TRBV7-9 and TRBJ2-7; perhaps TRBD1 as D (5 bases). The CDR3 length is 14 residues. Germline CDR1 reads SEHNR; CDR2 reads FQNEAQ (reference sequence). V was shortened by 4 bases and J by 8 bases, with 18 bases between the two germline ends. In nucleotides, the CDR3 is TGTGCCAGCAGCTCAATAAGACAAGTGGACAAGCAGTACTTC. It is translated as CASSSIRQVDKQYF.

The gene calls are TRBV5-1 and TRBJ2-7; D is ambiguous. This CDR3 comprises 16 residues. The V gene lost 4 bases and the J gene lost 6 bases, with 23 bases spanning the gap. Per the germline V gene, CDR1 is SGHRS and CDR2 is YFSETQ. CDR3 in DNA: TGCGCCAGCAGCAGCTCATCGACTCGCTCCCCTGGCGAGCAGTACTTC. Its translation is CASSSSSTRSPGEQYF.

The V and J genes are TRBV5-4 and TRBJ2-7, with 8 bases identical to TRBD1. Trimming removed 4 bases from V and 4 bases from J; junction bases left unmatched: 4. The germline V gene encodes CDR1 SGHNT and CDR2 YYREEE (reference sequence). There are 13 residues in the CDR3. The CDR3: CASSPWTGYEQYF. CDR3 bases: TGTGCCAGCAGCCCGTGGACAGGGTACGAGCAGTACTTC.

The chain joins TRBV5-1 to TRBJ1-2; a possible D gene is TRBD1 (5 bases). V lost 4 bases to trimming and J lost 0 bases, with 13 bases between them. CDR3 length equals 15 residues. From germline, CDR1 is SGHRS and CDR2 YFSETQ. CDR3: CASSPWTRSNYGYTF. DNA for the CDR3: TGCGCCAGCAGCCCCTGGACAAGATCTAACTATGGCTACACCTTC.

CDR3 coding DNA: TGTGCCAGCAGTAGTCGAGTAAATCAGCCCCAGCATTTT. It yields the protein CASSSRVNQPQHF. This rearrangement joins TRBV7-9 to TRBJ1-5; unclear D gene. CDR3 length: 13 residues. V lost 6 bases and J lost 4, with 10 bases in between. The V gene's germline CDR1 is SEHNR and CDR2 FQNEAQ (reference sequence). Supplemented by reference TRBV7-9 and TRBJ1-5, the full variable domain reads DTGVSQNPRHKITKRGQNVTFRCDPISEHNRLYWYRQTLGQGPEFLTYFQNEAQLEKSRLLSDRFSAERPKGSFSTLEIQRTEQGDSAMYLCASSSRVNQPQHFGDGTRLSIL.

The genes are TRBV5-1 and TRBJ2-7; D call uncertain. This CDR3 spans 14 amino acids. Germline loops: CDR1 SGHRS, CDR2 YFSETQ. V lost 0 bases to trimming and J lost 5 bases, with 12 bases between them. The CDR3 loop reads CASSLGLVVDEQYF. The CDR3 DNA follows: TGCGCCAGCAGCTTGGGCCTAGTGGTCGACGAGCAGTACTTC.

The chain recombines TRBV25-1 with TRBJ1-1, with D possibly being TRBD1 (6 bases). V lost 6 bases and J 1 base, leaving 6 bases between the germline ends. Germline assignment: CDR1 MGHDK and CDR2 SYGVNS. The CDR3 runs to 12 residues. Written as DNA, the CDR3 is TGTGCCAGCAGCAGGGGGAACACTGAAGCTTTCTTT. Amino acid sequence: CASSRGNTEAFF.

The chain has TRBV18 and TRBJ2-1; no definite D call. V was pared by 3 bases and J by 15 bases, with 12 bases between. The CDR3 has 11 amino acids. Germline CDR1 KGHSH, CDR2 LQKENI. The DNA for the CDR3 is TGTGCCAGCTCACCCAGGTTTACACTGTTCTTC. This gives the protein CASSPRFTLFF.

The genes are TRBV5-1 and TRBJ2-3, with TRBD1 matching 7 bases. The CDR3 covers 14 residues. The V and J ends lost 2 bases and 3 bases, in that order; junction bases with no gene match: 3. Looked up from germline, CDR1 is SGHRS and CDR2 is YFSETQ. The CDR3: CASSFDRATDTQYF. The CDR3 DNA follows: TGCGCCAGCAGCTTCGACAGGGCGACAGATACGCAGTATTTT.

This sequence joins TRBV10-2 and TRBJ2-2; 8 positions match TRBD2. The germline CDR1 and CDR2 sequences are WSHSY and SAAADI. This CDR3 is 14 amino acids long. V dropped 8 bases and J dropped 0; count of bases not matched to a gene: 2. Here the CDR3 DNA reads TGCGCCAGCTCAGCGGGGGCGAACACCGGGGAGCTGTTTTTT. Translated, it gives CASSAGANTGELFF.

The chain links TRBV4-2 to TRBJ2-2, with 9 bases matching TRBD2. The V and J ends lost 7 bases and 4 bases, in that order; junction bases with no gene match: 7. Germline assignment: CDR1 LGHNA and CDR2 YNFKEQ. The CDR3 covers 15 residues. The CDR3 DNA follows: TGTGCCAGCACCTTCGCGGGAGGGATCACCGGGGAGCTGTTTTTT. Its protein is CASTFAGGITGELFF.

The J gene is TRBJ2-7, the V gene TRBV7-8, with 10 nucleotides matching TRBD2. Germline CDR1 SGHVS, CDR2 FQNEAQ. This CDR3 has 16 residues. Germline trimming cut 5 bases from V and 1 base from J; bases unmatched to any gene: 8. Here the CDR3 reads CASSPLTSGLSYEQYF. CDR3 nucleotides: TGTGCCAGCAGCCCCCTGACTAGCGGGCTTTCCTACGAGCAGTACTTC.

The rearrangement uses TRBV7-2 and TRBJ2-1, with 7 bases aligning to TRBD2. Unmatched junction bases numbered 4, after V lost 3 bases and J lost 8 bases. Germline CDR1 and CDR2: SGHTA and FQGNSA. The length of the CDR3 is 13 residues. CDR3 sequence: CASSFWGGHEQFF. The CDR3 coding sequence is TGTGCCAGCAGCTTCTGGGGAGGGCATGAGCAGTTCTTC.

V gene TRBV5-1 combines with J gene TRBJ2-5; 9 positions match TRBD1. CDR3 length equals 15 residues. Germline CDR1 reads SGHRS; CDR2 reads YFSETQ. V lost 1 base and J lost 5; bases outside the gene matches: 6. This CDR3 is CASSLTGQGFETQYF. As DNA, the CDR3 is TGCGCCAGCAGCTTGACGGGACAGGGTTTCGAGACCCAGTACTTC.

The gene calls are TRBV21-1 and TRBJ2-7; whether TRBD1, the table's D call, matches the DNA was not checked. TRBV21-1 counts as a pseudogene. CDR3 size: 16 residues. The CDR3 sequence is CASSSPHRSGQYEQYF. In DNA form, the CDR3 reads TGTGCCAGCAGCTCACCTCATAGGAGCGGACAGTACGAGCAGTACTTC.

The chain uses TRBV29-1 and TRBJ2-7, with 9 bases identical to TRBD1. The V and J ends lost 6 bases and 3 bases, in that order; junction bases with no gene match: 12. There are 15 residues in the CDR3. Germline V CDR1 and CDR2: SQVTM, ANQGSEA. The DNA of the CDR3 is TGCAGCGTGACTCCGGGACAGGGCCGTTACTACGAGCAGTACTTC. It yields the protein CSVTPGQGRYYEQYF.

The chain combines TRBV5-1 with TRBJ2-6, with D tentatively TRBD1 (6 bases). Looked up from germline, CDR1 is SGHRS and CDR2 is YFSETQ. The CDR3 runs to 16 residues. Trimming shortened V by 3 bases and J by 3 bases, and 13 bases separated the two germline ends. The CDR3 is CASSSRPGDGANVLTF. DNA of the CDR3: TGCGCCAGCAGCTCAAGGCCAGGGGATGGGGCCAACGTCCTGACTTTC.

Here the CDR3 DNA reads TGTGCCAGCAGTTACGCTGACAGGGGGGGAGGCTACACCTTC. Its protein product is CASSYADRGGGYTF. The genes are TRBV6-6 and TRBJ1-2; 9 bases fit TRBD1. Germline assignment: CDR1 MNHNY and CDR2 SVGAGI (reference sequence). The CDR3 loop spans 14 amino acids. V shed 2 bases, J shed 8 bases, and the junction held 6 bases outside the gene matches.

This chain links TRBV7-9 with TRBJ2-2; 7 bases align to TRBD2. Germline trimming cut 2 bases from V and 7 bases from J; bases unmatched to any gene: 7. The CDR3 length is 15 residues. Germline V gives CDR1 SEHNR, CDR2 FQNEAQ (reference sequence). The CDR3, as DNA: TGTGCCAGCAGCTTACCGGTTGCGGGGGTCGGGGAGCTGTTTTTT. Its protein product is CASSLPVAGVGELFF.